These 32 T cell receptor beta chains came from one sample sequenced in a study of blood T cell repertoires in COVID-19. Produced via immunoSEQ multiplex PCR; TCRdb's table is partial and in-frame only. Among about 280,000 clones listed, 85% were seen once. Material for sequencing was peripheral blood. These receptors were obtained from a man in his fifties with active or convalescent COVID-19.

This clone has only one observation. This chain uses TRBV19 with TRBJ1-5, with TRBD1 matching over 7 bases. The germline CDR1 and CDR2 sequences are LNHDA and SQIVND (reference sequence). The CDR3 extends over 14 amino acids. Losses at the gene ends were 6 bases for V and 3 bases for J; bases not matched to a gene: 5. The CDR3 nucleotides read TGTGCCAGTAGCACAGGGGTACCCAATCAGCCCCAGCATTTT. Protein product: CASSTGVPNQPQHF. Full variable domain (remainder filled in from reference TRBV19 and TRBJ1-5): DGGITQSPKYLFRKEGQNVTLSCEQNLNHDAMYWYRQDPGQGLRLIYYSQIVNDFQKGDIAEGYSVSREKKESFPLTVTSAQKNPTAFYLCASSTGVPNQPQHFGDGTRLSIL.

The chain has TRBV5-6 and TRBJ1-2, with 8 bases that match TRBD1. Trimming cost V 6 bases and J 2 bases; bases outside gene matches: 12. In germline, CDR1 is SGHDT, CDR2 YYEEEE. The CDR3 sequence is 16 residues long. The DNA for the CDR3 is TGTGCCAGCAACAACCCCGGACAGGGAAAAAACTATGGCTACACCTTC. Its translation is CASNNPGQGKNYGYTF. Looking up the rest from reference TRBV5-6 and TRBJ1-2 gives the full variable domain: DAGVTQSPTHLIKTRGQQVTLRCSPKSGHDTVSWYQQALGQGPQFIFQYYEEEERQRGNFPDRFSGHQFPNYSSELNVNALLLGDSALYLCASNNPGQGKNYGYTFGSGTRLTVV.

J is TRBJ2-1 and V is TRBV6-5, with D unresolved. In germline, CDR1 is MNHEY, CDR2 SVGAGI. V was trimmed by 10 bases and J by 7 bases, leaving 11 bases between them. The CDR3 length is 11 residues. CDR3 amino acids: CATMSMNEQFF. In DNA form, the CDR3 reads TGTGCCACCATGAGTATGAATGAGCAGTTCTTC.

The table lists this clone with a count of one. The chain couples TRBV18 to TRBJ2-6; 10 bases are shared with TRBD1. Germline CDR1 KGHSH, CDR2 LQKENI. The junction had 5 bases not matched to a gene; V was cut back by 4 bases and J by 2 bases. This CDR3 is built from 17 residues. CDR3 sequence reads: CASSRQGASAGANVLTF. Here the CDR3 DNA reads TGTGCCAGCTCACGACAGGGGGCTTCTGCTGGGGCCAACGTCCTGACTTTC. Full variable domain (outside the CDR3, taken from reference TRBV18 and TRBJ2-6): NAGVMQNPRHLVRRRGQEARLRCSPMKGHSHVYWYRQLPEEGLKFMVYLQKENIIDESGMPKERFSAEFPKEGPSILRIQQVVRGDSAAYFCASSRQGASAGANVLTFGAGSRLTVL.

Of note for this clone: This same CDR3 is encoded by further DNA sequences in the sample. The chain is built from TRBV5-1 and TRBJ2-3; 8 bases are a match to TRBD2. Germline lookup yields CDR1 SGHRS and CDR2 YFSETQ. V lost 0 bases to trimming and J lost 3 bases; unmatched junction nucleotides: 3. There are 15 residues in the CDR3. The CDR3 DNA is TGCGCCAGCAGCTTGGGGAGCGGGAGAACAGATACGCAGTATTTT. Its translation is CASSLGSGRTDTQYF.

CDR3: CASAGGAYEQYF. The DNA for the CDR3 is TGTGCCAGTGCCGGGGGAGCCTACGAGCAGTACTTC. The rearrangement joins TRBV2 to TRBJ2-7; the D gene is possibly TRBD2 (6 bases). The CDR3 spans 12 residues. Germline values: CDR1 SNHLY, CDR2 FYNNEI. V was pared by 9 bases and J by 2 bases, with 11 bases between.

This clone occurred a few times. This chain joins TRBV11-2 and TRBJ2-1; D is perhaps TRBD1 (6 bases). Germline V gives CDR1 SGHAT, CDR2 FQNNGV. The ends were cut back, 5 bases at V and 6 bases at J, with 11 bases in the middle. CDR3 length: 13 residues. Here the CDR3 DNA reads TGTGCCAGCAGCGTGGGACATGGCAATGAGCAGTTCTTC. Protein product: CASSVGHGNEQFF.

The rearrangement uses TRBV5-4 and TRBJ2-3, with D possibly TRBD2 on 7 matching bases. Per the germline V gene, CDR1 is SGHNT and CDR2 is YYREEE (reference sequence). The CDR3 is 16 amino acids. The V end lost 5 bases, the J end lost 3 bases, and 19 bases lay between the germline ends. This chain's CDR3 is CASSPYSGGATDTQYF. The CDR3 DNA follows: TGTGCCAGCAGTCCTTATTCGGGGGGCGCAACAGATACGCAGTATTTT.

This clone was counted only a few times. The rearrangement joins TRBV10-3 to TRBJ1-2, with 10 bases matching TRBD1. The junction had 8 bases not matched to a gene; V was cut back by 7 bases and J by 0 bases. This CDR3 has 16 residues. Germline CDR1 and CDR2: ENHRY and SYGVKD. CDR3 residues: CAITRDRGGTNYGYTF. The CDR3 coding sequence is TGTGCCATCACCAGGGACAGGGGCGGGACTAACTATGGCTACACCTTC.

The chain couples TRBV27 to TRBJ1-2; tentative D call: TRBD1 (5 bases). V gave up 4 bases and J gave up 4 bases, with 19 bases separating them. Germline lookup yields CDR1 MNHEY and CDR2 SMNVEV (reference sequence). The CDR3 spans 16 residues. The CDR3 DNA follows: TGTGCCAGCAGTTCGGGGGACTCCAGATGGGGCTATGGCTACACCTTC. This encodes CASSSGDSRWGYGYTF.

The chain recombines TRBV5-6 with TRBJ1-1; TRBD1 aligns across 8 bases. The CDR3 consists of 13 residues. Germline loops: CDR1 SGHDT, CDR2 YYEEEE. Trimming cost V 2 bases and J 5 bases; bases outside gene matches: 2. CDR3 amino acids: CASSLNRGTEAFF. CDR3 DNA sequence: TGTGCCAGCAGCTTAAACAGGGGGACTGAAGCTTTCTTT.

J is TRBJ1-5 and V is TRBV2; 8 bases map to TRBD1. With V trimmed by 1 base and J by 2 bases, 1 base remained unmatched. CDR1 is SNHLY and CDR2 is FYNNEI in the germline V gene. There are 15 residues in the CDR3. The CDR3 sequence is CASSEEQGGNQPQHF. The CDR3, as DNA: TGTGCCAGCAGTGAAGAACAGGGGGGCAATCAGCCCCAGCATTTT.

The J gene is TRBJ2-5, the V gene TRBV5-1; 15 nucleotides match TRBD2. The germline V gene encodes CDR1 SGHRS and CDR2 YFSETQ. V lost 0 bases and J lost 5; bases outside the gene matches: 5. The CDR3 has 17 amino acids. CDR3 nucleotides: TGCGCCAGCAGCTTGGGGACTAGCGGGAGGGGTGTGGAGACCCAGTACTTC. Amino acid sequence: CASSLGTSGRGVETQYF.

In DNA form, the CDR3 reads TGTGCCAGCAGCCAAGAAAGGGGAGGGACCGGGGAGCTGTTTTTT. Amino acids: CASSQERGGTGELFF. This sequence joins TRBV4-2 and TRBJ2-2; 7 bases fit TRBD2. Looked up from germline, CDR1 is LGHNA and CDR2 is YNFKEQ. V shed 0 bases and J 5 bases; nucleotides not matched to a gene: 3. The CDR3 spans 15 residues.

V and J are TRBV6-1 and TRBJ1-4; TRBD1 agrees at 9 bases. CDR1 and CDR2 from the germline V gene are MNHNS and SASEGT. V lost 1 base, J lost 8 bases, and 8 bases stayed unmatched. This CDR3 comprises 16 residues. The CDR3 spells CASSEGLGTGLEKLFF. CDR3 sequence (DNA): TGTGCCAGCAGTGAAGGCCTTGGGACAGGGCTGGAAAAACTGTTTTTT.

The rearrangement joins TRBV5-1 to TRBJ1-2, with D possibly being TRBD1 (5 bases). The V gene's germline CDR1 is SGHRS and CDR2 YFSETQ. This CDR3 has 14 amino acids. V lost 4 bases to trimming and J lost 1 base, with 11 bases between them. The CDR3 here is CASSVDSSNYGYTF. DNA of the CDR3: TGCGCCAGCAGCGTAGACAGCAGTAACTATGGCTACACCTTC.

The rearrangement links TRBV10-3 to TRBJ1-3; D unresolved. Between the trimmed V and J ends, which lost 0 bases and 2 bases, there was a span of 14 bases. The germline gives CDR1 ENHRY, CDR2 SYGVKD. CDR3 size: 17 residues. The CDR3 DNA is TGTGCCATCAGTGAGTCGACCCTTCGGAGGGCTGGAAACACCATATATTTT. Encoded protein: CAISESTLRRAGNTIYF.

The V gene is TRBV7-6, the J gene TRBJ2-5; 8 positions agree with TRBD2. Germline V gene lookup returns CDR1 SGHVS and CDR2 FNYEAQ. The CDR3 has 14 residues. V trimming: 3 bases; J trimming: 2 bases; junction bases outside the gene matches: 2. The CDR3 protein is CASSFSGVQETQYF. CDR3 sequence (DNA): TGTGCCAGCAGCTTTAGCGGGGTTCAAGAGACCCAGTACTTC.

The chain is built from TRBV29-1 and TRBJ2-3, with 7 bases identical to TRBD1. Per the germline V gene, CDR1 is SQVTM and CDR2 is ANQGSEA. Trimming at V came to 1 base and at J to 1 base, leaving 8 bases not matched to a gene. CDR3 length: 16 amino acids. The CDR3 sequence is CSVEGPTGFGTDTQYF. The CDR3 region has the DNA TGCAGCGTTGAAGGTCCGACAGGGTTCGGCACAGATACGCAGTATTTT.

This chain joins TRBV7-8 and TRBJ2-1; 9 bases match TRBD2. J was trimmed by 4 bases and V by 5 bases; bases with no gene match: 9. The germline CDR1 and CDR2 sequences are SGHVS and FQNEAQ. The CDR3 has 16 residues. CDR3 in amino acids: CASSPYRAGGYNEQFF. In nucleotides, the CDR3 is TGTGCCAGCAGCCCGTATCGGGCGGGAGGGTACAATGAGCAGTTCTTC.

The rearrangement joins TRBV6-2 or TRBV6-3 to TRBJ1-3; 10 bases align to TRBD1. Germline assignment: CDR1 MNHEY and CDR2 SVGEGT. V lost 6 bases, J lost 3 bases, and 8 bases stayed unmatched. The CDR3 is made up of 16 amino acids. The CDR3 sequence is CASSPRQGAYGNTIYF. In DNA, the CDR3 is TGTGCCAGCAGCCCTCGACAGGGGGCGTATGGAAACACCATATATTTT.

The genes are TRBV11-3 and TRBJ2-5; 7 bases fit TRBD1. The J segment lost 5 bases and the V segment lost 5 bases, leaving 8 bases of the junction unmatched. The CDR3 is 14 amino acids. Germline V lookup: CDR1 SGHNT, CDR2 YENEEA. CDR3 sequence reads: CASSPGGRGETQYF. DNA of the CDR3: TGTGCCAGCAGCCCCGGCGGCAGGGGGGAGACCCAGTACTTC.

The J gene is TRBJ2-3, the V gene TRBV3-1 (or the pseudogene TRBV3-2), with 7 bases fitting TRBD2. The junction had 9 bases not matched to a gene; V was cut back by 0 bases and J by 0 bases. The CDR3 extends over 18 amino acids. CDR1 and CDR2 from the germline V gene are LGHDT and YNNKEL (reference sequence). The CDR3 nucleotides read TGTGCCAGCAGCCAAGATTGGGGCGGGGGACTAAGCACAGATACGCAGTATTTT. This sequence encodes CASSQDWGGGLSTDTQYF.

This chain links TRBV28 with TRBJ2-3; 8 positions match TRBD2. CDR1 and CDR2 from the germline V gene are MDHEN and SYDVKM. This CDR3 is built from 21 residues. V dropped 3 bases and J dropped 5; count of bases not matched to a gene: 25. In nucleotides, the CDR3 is TGTGCCAGCAGTTTCTTAGGGTGGAACGGACCGGGACTAGAGTCTGGAGATACGCAGTATTTT. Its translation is CASSFLGWNGPGLESGDTQYF.

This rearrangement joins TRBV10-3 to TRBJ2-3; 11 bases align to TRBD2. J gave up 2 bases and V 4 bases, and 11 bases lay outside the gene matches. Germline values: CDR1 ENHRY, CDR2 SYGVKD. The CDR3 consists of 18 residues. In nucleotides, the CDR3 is TGTGCCATCAGTGGGGCCCCCGGACTAGCGGGCGCCACAGATACGCAGTATTTT. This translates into CAISGAPGLAGATDTQYF.

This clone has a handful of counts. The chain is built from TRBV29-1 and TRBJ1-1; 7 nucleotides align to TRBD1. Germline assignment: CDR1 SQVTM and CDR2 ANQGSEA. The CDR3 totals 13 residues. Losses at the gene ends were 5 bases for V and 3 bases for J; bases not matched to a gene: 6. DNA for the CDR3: TGCAGCGTTCGGAGGGGGCAGGACACTGAAGCTTTCTTT. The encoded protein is CSVRRGQDTEAFF.

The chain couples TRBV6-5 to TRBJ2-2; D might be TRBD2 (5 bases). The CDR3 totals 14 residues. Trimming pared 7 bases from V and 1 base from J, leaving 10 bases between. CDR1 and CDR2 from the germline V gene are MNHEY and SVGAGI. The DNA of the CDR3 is TGTGCCAGCACGCTAGCTGTGAACACCGGGGAGCTGTTTTTT. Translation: CASTLAVNTGELFF.

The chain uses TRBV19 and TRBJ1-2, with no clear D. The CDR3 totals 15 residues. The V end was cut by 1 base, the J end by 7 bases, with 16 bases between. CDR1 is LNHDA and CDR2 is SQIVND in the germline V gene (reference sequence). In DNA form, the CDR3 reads TGTGCCAGTAGTATAGCTTCCTCAAAGCTTGGTGGCTACACCTTC. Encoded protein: CASSIASSKLGGYTF.

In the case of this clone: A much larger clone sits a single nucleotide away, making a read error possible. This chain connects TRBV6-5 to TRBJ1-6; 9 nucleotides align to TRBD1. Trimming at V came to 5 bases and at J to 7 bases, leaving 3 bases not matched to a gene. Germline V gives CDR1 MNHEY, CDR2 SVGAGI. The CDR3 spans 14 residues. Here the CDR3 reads CASSPGQGNSPLHF. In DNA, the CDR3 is TGTGCCAGCAGTCCGGGACAGGGAAATTCACCCCTCCACTTT.

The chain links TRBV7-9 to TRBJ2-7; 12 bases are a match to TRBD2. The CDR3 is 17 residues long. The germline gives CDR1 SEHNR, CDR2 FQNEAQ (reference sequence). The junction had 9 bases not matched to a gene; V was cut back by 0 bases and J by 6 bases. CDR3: CASSLAMTSGSVFEQYF. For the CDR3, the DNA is TGTGCCAGCAGCTTAGCGATGACTAGCGGGAGTGTTTTCGAGCAGTACTTC.

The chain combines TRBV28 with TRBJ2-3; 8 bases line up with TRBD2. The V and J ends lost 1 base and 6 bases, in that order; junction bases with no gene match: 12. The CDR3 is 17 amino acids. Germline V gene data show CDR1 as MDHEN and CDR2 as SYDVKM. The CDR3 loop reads CASSLLAGTRLGDTQYF. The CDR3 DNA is TGTGCCAGCAGTTTATTAGCAGGGACTAGACTTGGGGATACGCAGTATTTT.

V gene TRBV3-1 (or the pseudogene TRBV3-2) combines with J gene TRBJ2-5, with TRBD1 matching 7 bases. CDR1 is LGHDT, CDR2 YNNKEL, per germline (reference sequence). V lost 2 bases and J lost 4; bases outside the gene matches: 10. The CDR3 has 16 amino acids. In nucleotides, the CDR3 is TGTGCCAGCAGCCAAATTTCCAGGGGGTATCGAGAGACCCAGTACTTC. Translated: CASSQISRGYRETQYF.